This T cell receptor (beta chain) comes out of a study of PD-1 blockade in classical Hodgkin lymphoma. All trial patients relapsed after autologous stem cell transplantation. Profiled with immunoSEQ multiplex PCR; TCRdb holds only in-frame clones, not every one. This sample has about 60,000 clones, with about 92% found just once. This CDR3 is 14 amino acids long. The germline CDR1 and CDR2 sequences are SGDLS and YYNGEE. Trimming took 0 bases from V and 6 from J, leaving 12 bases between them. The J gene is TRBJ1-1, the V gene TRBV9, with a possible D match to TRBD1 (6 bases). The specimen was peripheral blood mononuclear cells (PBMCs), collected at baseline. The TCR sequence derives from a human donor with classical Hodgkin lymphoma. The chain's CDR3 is CASSVVRGSAEAFF. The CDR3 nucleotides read TGTGCCAGCAGCGTAGTCAGGGGTTCTGCTGAAGCTTTCTTT.